This T cell receptor beta chain was identified during a study of blood T cell repertoires in COVID-19. Study context: T cells, B-cell-depleted T cells, or PBMCs provided the cDNA or gDNA that served as material.

TCRdb keeps only in-frame clones here, not all; method: immunoSEQ multiplex PCR. Among roughly 300,000 clones listed, around 81% were seen once. CDR1 is WSHSY, CDR2 SAAADI, per germline. Losses at the gene ends were 3 bases for V and 5 bases for J; bases not matched to a gene: 7. The length of the CDR3 is 15 residues. Material for sequencing was peripheral blood. The sequence derives from a woman in her sixties with active or convalescent COVID-19. The chain has TRBV10-2 and TRBJ2-5; TRBD1 aligns across 9 bases. This CDR3 reads CASSDHRTGAETQYF. The CDR3 nucleotides read TGCGCCAGCAGTGACCACCGGACAGGGGCCGAGACCCAGTACTTC.